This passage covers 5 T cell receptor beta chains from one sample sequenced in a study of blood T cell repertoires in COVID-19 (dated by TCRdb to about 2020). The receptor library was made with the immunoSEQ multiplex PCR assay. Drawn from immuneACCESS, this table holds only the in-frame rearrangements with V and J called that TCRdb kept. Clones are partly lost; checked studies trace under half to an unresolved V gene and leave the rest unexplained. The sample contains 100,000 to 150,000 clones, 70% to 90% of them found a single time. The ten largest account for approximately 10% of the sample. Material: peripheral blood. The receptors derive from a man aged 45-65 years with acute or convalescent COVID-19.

CDR3 nucleotides: TGTGCCATCAGGGGAGGGACTAGCGGGAGAGTAACCTACAATGAGCAGTTCTTC. It yields the protein CAIRGGTSGRVTYNEQFF. The rearrangement uses TRBV10-3 and TRBJ2-1, with 14 bases fitting TRBD2. The V gene end was trimmed by 6 bases and the J gene end by 2 bases; junction bases not matched to a gene: 9. This CDR3 is built from 18 residues. Germline CDR1 and CDR2: ENHRY and SYGVKD.

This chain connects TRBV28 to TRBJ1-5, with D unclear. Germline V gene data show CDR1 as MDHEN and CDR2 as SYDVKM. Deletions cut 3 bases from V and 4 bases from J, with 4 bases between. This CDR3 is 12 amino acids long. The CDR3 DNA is TGTGCCAGCAGTTTCGGGAATCAGCCCCAGCATTTT. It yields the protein CASSFGNQPQHF.

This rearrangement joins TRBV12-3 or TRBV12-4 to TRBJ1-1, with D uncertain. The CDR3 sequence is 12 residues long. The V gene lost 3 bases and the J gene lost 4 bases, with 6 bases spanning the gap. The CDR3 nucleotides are TGTGCCAGCAGTTTTTGGCTCACTGAAGCTTTCTTT. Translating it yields CASSFWLTEAFF.

CDR3 region: CATSDVGGGGYTF. The DNA for the CDR3 is TGTGCCACCAGTGATGTAGGGGGCGGTGGCTACACCTTC. The rearrangement joins TRBV24-1 to TRBJ1-2; 7 nucleotides match TRBD1. Trimming at V came to 3 bases and at J to 7 bases, leaving 4 bases not matched to a gene. This CDR3 is 13 amino acids long. The germline V gene encodes CDR1 KGHDR and CDR2 SFDVKD.

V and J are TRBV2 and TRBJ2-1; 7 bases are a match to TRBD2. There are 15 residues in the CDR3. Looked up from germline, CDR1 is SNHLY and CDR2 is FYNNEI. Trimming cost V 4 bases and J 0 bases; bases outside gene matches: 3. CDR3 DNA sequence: TGTGCCAGCAGTGCCAGCGGGAACTCCTACAATGAGCAGTTCTTC. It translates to CASSASGNSYNEQFF.